Listed below are T cell receptor beta chains from one sample, sequenced in a study of OX40 agonist ivuxolimab in advanced cancers. The table came from immunoSEQ multiplex PCR; TCRdb's copy has only in-frame clones and leaves some out. This table has about 31,000 clones, around nine tenths appearing once. The sequenced sample was CD4+ or CD8+ T cells sorted from blood, obtained in a trial of the OX40 agonist ivuxolimab. The source is an adult with an advanced solid tumor such as melanoma, head and neck, liver or kidney cancer. The CDR3 runs from the conserved cysteine through the conserved F or W. A D gene is named only where the DNA matches it firmly. A row's size may be missing; if present it is once, few, many or a size class.

clone size: NA; V gene: TRBV19; J gene: TRBJ2-1; D gene: NA; CDR3 DNA: TGTGCCAGTAGTATGTTCGACATCTCCTACAATGAGCAGTTCTTC; CDR3 protein: CASSMFDISYNEQFF
clone size: once; V gene: TRBV4-2; J gene: TRBJ2-7; D gene: NA; CDR3 DNA: TGTGCCAGCAGCCAAATGGGACGGTCATACGAGCAGTACTTC; CDR3 protein: CASSQMGRSYEQYF
clone size: NA; V gene: TRBV7-9; J gene: TRBJ2-1; D gene: TRBD2; CDR3 DNA: TGTGCCAGCAGCCCCATGACTAGCTCTTTGGCCGGAAATGAGCAGTTCTTC; CDR3 protein: CASSPMTSSLAGNEQFF
clone size: NA; V gene: TRBV27; J gene: TRBJ1-1; D gene: NA; CDR3 DNA: TGTGCCAGCAGTTTAATCCCGGGCAGTGGAACTGAAGCTTTCTTT; CDR3 protein: CASSLIPGSGTEAFF
clone size: NA; V gene: TRBV7-3; J gene: TRBJ1-2; D gene: NA; CDR3 DNA: TGTGCCAGCAGCCTTGATCTGGGCTATGGCTACACCTTC; CDR3 protein: CASSLDLGYGYTF
clone size: NA; V gene: TRBV19; J gene: TRBJ2-1; D gene: NA; CDR3 DNA: TGTGCCAGTAGTATAGATCAAACGAGACAGTGGTTTCTCAATGAGCAGTTCTTC; CDR3 protein: CASSIDQTRQWFLNEQFF
clone size: NA; V gene: TRBV5-1; J gene: TRBJ2-5; D gene: TRBD2; CDR3 DNA: TGCGCCAGCAGCCCAGCGGGGGGACTAGAGACCCAGTACTTC; CDR3 protein: CASSPAGGLETQYF
clone size: NA; V gene: TRBV6-1; J gene: TRBJ1-1; D gene: NA; CDR3 DNA: TGTGCCAGCAGTTACGGGGCGGGAGCTTTCTTT; CDR3 protein: CASSYGAGAFF
clone size: few; V gene: TRBV4-2; J gene: TRBJ2-7; D gene: NA; CDR3 DNA: TGTGCCAGCAGCCAAGAAGCGACGGGAGTTTACGAGCAGTACTTC; CDR3 protein: CASSQEATGVYEQYF
clone size: NA; V gene: TRBV27; J gene: TRBJ2-5; D gene: TRBD2; CDR3 DNA: TGTGCCAGCAGTGCGGGACTAGCGGGAGTTTACGAGACCCAGTACTTC; CDR3 protein: CASSAGLAGVYETQYF
clone size: few; V gene: TRBV6-1; J gene: TRBJ1-5; D gene: NA; CDR3 DNA: TGTGCCAGCAGTGATCTGGGGAATCCAGCCCACGGGCCCCAGCATTTT; CDR3 protein: CASSDLGNPAHGPQHF
clone size: NA; V gene: TRBV27; J gene: TRBJ2-3; D gene: TRBD2; CDR3 DNA: TGTGCCAGCAGTTTACCGAGCGGGAGGGATACGCAGTATTTT; CDR3 protein: CASSLPSGRDTQYF
clone size: NA; V gene: TRBV7-9; J gene: TRBJ2-5; D gene: TRBD2; CDR3 DNA: TGTGCCAGCAGCTTAACTAGCGGGGTGAACCAAGAGACCCAGTACTTC; CDR3 protein: CASSLTSGVNQETQYF
clone size: NA; V gene: TRBV6-6; J gene: TRBJ2-5; D gene: NA; CDR3 DNA: TGTGCCAGCAGTTACGGGGTGGGGGCAGAGACCCAGTACTTC; CDR3 protein: CASSYGVGAETQYF
clone size: NA; V gene: TRBV11-2; J gene: TRBJ2-7; D gene: TRBD1; CDR3 DNA: TGTGCCAGCAGCTCCTGGACAGGCTACGAGCAGTACTTC; CDR3 protein: CASSSWTGYEQYF
clone size: NA; V gene: TRBV7-9; J gene: TRBJ1-1; D gene: TRBD1; CDR3 DNA: TGTGCCAGCAGCTATCGGGACAGCTTTGAAGCTTTCTTT; CDR3 protein: CASSYRDSFEAFF
clone size: NA; V gene: TRBV7-9; J gene: TRBJ2-1; D gene: TRBD2; CDR3 DNA: TGTGCCAGCAGCCCAAGACTAGCGGGGTCCAATGAGCAGTTCTTC; CDR3 protein: CASSPRLAGSNEQFF
clone size: NA; V gene: TRBV7-9; J gene: TRBJ2-4; D gene: NA; CDR3 DNA: TGTGCCAGCAGCTTAGTCGGGGATAGGACGCTAGCCAAAAACATTCAGTACTTC; CDR3 protein: CASSLVGDRTLAKNIQYF
clone size: NA; V gene: TRBV7-9; J gene: TRBJ2-4; D gene: NA; CDR3 DNA: TGTGCCAGCAGTTGGGTCGAGCTAGCCAAAAACATTCAGTACTTC; CDR3 protein: CASSWVELAKNIQYF
clone size: NA; V gene: TRBV6-4; J gene: TRBJ1-1; D gene: NA; CDR3 DNA: TGTGCCAGCAGTGCAAGGGAGGCCACTGAAGCTTTCTTT; CDR3 protein: CASSAREATEAFF
clone size: NA; V gene: TRBV2; J gene: TRBJ1-2; D gene: NA; CDR3 DNA: TGTGCCAGCAGTGAGTCGGGCATAGGCTATGGCTACACCTTC; CDR3 protein: CASSESGIGYGYTF
clone size: NA; V gene: TRBV7-9; J gene: TRBJ2-2; D gene: TRBD1; CDR3 DNA: TGTGCCAGCAGCTTACTGACAGGGGGAACCGGGGAGCTGTTTTTT; CDR3 protein: CASSLLTGGTGELFF
clone size: NA; V gene: TRBV2; J gene: TRBJ1-1; D gene: NA; CDR3 DNA: TGTGCCAGCACGTACCTCGTGACAGACGAAGCTTTCTTT; CDR3 protein: CASTYLVTDEAFF
clone size: NA; V gene: TRBV9; J gene: TRBJ1-1; D gene: NA; CDR3 DNA: TGTGCCAGCAGCCCCGCCGGCACTGAAGCTTTCTTT; CDR3 protein: CASSPAGTEAFF
clone size: NA; V gene: TRBV4-1; J gene: TRBJ2-7; D gene: NA; CDR3 DNA: TGCGCCAGCAGCCTACAAGGGTCCGGAATCTACGAGCAGTACTTC; CDR3 protein: CASSLQGSGIYEQYF
clone size: NA; V gene: TRBV29-1; J gene: TRBJ1-2; D gene: TRBD1; CDR3 DNA: TGCAGCGTCACACCACCCGGGACAGGGACCTATGGCTACACCTTC; CDR3 protein: CSVTPPGTGTYGYTF
clone size: NA; V gene: TRBV7-6; J gene: TRBJ2-1; D gene: NA; CDR3 DNA: TGTGCCAGCAGCTTACTCGAAAGCTCCTACAATGAGCAGTTCTTC; CDR3 protein: CASSLLESSYNEQFF
clone size: NA; V gene: TRBV7-9; J gene: TRBJ2-1; D gene: TRBD2; CDR3 DNA: TGTGCCAGCAGCTTAGGACTAGCGGGGTACAATGAGCAGTTCTTC; CDR3 protein: CASSLGLAGYNEQFF
clone size: NA; V gene: TRBV29-1; J gene: TRBJ1-1; D gene: NA; CDR3 DNA: TGCAGCGTTGGGATGGGAAAAGCTTTCTTT; CDR3 protein: CSVGMGKAFF
clone size: NA; V gene: TRBV27; J gene: TRBJ1-5; D gene: NA; CDR3 DNA: TGTGCCAGCAGTTTATCGATCGGGGTTCAGCCCCAGCATTTT; CDR3 protein: CASSLSIGVQPQHF
clone size: once; V gene: TRBV4-2; J gene: TRBJ1-6; D gene: NA; CDR3 DNA: TGTGCCAGCAGCCAAGAATCGCCAGAGATAAATTCACCCCTCCACTTT; CDR3 protein: CASSQESPEINSPLHF
clone size: once; V gene: TRBV7-9; J gene: TRBJ2-1; D gene: TRBD1; CDR3 DNA: TGTGCCAGCAGCTTGGACAGGGCGGATGAGCAGTTCTTC; CDR3 protein: CASSLDRADEQFF
clone size: few; V gene: TRBV9; J gene: TRBJ1-2; D gene: NA; CDR3 DNA: TGTGCCAGCAGCGTAGACCCAGGAGCTAACTATGGCTACACCTTC; CDR3 protein: CASSVDPGANYGYTF
clone size: NA; V gene: TRBV2; J gene: TRBJ2-5; D gene: NA; CDR3 DNA: TGTGCCAGCAGAAAAGATAACCAAGAGACCCAGTACTTC; CDR3 protein: CASRKDNQETQYF
clone size: NA; V gene: TRBV4-1; J gene: TRBJ2-7; D gene: NA; CDR3 DNA: TGCGCCAGCAGCCAAGTTGGAACCTCCCGCGAGCAGTACTTC; CDR3 protein: CASSQVGTSREQYF
clone size: NA; V gene: TRBV6-5; J gene: TRBJ1-2; D gene: TRBD1; CDR3 DNA: TGTGCCAGCAGTTACGGACAGGGCCTCTATGGCTACACCTTC; CDR3 protein: CASSYGQGLYGYTF
clone size: NA; V gene: TRBV27; J gene: TRBJ2-1; D gene: NA; CDR3 DNA: TGTGCCAGCAGGAGAGGAGGGCCTAACAATGAGCAGTTCTTC; CDR3 protein: CASRRGGPNNEQFF
clone size: NA; V gene: TRBV7-9; J gene: TRBJ2-7; D gene: TRBD1; CDR3 DNA: TGTGCCAGCAGCTTATTAGGACAGGATCACTACGAGCAGTACTTC; CDR3 protein: CASSLLGQDHYEQYF
clone size: NA; V gene: TRBV2; J gene: TRBJ2-2; D gene: NA; CDR3 DNA: TGTGCCAGCATGGGGGATCCCGGGACATTCACCGGGGAGCTGTTTTTT; CDR3 protein: CASMGDPGTFTGELFF
clone size: NA; V gene: TRBV27; J gene: TRBJ2-7; D gene: NA; CDR3 DNA: TGTGCCAGCAGTGCCACGCGGAAAGCCTACGAGCAGTACTTC; CDR3 protein: CASSATRKAYEQYF
clone size: medium-sized; V gene: TRBV2; J gene: TRBJ1-5; D gene: NA; CDR3 DNA: TGTGCCAGCAGTGAACTTCTCCAGCCCCAGCATTTT; CDR3 protein: CASSELLQPQHF
clone size: NA; V gene: TRBV4-1; J gene: TRBJ2-1; D gene: TRBD2; CDR3 DNA: TGCGCCAGCAGCCCGGGGGGGCAGAGTGAGCAGTTCTTC; CDR3 protein: CASSPGGQSEQFF